The sample holds a few counts of the clone carrying this T cell receptor (beta chain). Its target is not known. The CDR3 is 14 residues long. From germline, CDR1 is SGDLS and CDR2 YYNGEE. Trimming removed 0 bases from V and 1 base from J, with 7 bases in between. Profiled with immunoSEQ multiplex PCR; TCRdb holds only in-frame clones, not every one. The sample holds about 26,000 clones; around nine tenths are singletons and the top ten take 0.54%. This sample is part of a study of monozygotic twins with cystic fibrosis. About the study: With roughly 16 PCR cycles, barcoded libraries came from three micrograms of fragmented DNA. Study-level points and caveats: The repertoire was suggested to be naive-dominated, clonality median roughly 0.0091. Nucleotide-identical clonotype sharing was significantly higher within monozygotic CF twin pairs than between unrelated CF individuals. In 13 of 16 pairs, V gene usage was closest to the co-twin's.

This chain connects TRBV9 to TRBJ1-1; no firm D call. The source material was blood. The receptor's source is a girl aged 2 to 10 with cystic fibrosis. CDR3 region: CASSVGVWNTEAFF. The CDR3 DNA follows: TGTGCCAGCAGCGTAGGGGTTTGGAACACTGAAGCTTTCTTT.